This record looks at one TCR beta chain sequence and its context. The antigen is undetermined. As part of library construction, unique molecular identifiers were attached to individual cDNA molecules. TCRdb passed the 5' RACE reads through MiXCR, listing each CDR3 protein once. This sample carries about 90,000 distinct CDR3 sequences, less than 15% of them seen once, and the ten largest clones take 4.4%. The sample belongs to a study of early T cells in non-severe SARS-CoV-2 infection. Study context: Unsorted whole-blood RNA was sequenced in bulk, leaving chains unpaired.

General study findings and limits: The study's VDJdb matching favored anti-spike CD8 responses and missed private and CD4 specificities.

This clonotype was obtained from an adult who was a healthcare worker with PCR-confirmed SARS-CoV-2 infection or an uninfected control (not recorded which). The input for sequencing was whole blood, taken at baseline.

CDR3 protein: CASSSSGQTSYEQYF. CDR3 sequence (DNA): TGTGCCAGCAGCTCGTCCGGACAAACATCCTACGAGCAGTACTTC. The genes are TRBV11-2 and TRBJ2-7; weak D call: TRBD1 (5 bases). Germline V gene lookup returns CDR1 SGHAT and CDR2 FQNNGV. The CDR3 runs 15 residues. Trimming shortened V by 4 bases and J by 1 base, and 14 bases separated the two germline ends.